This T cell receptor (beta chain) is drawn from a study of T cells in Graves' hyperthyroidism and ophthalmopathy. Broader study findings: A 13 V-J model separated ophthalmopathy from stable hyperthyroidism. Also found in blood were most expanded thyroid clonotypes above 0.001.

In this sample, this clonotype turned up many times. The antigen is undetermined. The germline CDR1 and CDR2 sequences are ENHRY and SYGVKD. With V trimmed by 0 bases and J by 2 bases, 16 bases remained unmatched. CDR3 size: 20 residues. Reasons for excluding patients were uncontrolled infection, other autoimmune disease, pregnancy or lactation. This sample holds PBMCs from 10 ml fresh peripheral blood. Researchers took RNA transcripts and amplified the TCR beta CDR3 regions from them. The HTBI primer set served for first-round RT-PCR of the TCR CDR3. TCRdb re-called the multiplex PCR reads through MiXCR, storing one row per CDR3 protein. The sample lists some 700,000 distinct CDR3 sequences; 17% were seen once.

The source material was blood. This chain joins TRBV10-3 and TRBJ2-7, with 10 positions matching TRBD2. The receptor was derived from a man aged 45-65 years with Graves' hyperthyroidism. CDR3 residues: CAISESILFNLAGGTYEQYF. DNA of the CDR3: TGTGCCATCAGTGAGTCGATCCTATTTAATTTAGCGGGAGGTACCTACGAGCAGTACTTC.